A single sample gave rise to the 21 T cell receptor beta chains below, sequenced in a study of technical replicates of blood from several donors. This table comes from immunoSEQ multiplex PCR, and its TCRdb copy is limited to in-frame clones, with some not included. The table shows about 73,000 clones, with around nine tenths occurring only once. Sequenced: PBMCs. These receptor sequences come from a human donor in good health. Some clones in this sample may be carry-over from other donors' samples.

The genes are TRBV2 and TRBJ2-7; TRBD1 matches 11 bases. V trimming: 5 bases; J trimming: 2 bases; junction bases outside the gene matches: 5. Per the germline V gene, CDR1 is SNHLY and CDR2 is FYNNEI. The CDR3 contains 15 residues. The CDR3 DNA reads TGTGCCAGCAGTTCCGGGACAGGGGGGGCCTACGAGCAGTACTTC. Translating it yields CASSSGTGGAYEQYF.

The rearrangement uses TRBV2 and TRBJ2-3; perhaps TRBD2 as D (5 bases). The CDR3 runs 15 residues. V was trimmed by 0 bases and J by 0 bases, leaving 7 bases between them. CDR1 is SNHLY and CDR2 is FYNNEI in the germline V gene. The CDR3 here is CASSEARGSTDTQYF. The CDR3 DNA is TGTGCCAGCAGTGAAGCGCGCGGGAGCACAGATACGCAGTATTTT.

This chain links TRBV2 with TRBJ2-5, with 9 bases identical to TRBD2. V was clipped by 1 base and J by 1 base; unmatched bases: 7. Germline V gene data show CDR1 as SNHLY and CDR2 as FYNNEI. This CDR3 is built from 17 residues. As DNA, the CDR3 is TGTGCCAGCAGTGAAGTCTTGGCGGGGGGGACCCAAGAGACCCAGTACTTC. Residues: CASSEVLAGGTQETQYF. Full variable domain (missing parts from reference TRBV2 and TRBJ2-5): EPEVTQTPSHQVTQMGQEVILRCVPISNHLYFYWYRQILGQKVEFLVSFYNNEISEKSEIFDDQFSVERPDGSNFTLKIRSTKLEDSAMYFCASSEVLAGGTQETQYFGPGTRLLVL.

J is TRBJ2-7 and V is TRBV5-1, with 7 bases aligning to TRBD1. The CDR3 is 14 amino acids. Trimming removed 4 bases from V and 3 bases from J; junction bases left unmatched: 7. Per the germline V gene, CDR1 is SGHRS and CDR2 is YFSETQ. CDR3 amino acids: CASSPPGQLYEQYF. CDR3 sequence (DNA): TGCGCCAGCAGCCCGCCGGGACAGCTCTACGAGCAGTACTTC.

This clone showed up just a few times. The chain is built from TRBV6-6 and TRBJ1-1; 7 bases are a match to TRBD1. Germline lookup yields CDR1 MNHNY and CDR2 SVGAGI (reference sequence). Trimming took 5 bases from V and 11 from J; bases not matched to a gene: 5. CDR3 length equals 11 residues. CDR3 amino acids: CASSTGVDAFF. The CDR3 nucleotides read TGTGCCAGCAGTACAGGGGTTGATGCTTTCTTT.

The V and J genes are TRBV2 and TRBJ2-1, with a possible D match to TRBD2 (5 bases). This CDR3 has 17 amino acids. Germline V gives CDR1 SNHLY, CDR2 FYNNEI. The V end was cut by 6 bases, the J end by 1 base, with 19 bases between. The CDR3 region is CASRASGSLGSYNEQFF. CDR3 bases: TGTGCCAGCAGAGCTAGTGGGAGCTTAGGGTCCTACAATGAGCAGTTCTTC.

The chain links TRBV6-6 to TRBJ2-5, with D perhaps TRBD1 (7 bases). This CDR3 has 15 amino acids. Germline V gene sequence: CDR1 MNHNY, CDR2 SVGAGI (reference sequence). The V end lost 6 bases, the J end lost 3 bases, and 17 bases lay between the germline ends. In nucleotides, the CDR3 is TGTGCCAGCAGAAACAGGGGAACGGGAGAAGAGACCCAGTACTTC. It encodes CASRNRGTGEETQYF.

This rearrangement joins TRBV2 to TRBJ2-2; D perhaps matches TRBD2 (5 bases). Germline V CDR1 and CDR2: SNHLY, FYNNEI. The V and J ends lost 7 bases and 1 base respectively, with 7 bases between them. This CDR3 spans 13 amino acids. The CDR3 sequence is CASKRENTGELFF. In DNA, the CDR3 is TGTGCCAGCAAGAGGGAGAACACCGGGGAGCTGTTTTTT.

Points on this clone: Mismatch with germline at one junction end may stem from a read error. The chain recombines TRBV29-1 with TRBJ2-7; 8 positions agree with TRBD1. The CDR3 is made up of 13 amino acids. Per the germline V gene, CDR1 is SQVTM and CDR2 is ANQGSEA. The CDR3 DNA reads as TGCAGCGCAACGACAGGGGACTCCTACGAGCAGTGCTTC. Translated: CSATTGDSYEQCF.

This clone was observed a handful of times. CDR3 bases: TGTGCCAGCAGCTCTACCGGGGGGAACACTGAAGCTTTCTTT. It codes for CASSSTGGNTEAFF. The V call is TRBV7-3, the J call TRBJ1-1; TRBD1 might be the D (5 bases). The CDR3 extends over 14 amino acids. V was shortened by 4 bases and J by 1 base, with 10 bases between the two germline ends. CDR1 and CDR2 from the germline V gene are SGHTA and FQGTGA.

The CDR3 protein is CASSEVGVEIHGYTF. CDR3 in DNA: TGTGCCAGCAGCGAGGTAGGGGTGGAAATCCATGGCTACACCTTC. The chain is built from TRBV5-4 and TRBJ1-2; perhaps TRBD1 as D (5 bases). The CDR3 runs 15 residues. Trimming stripped 4 bases from V and 6 bases from J, with 19 bases between. The germline V gene encodes CDR1 SGHNT and CDR2 YYREEE (reference sequence). The variable domain in full, completed from reference TRBV5-4 and TRBJ1-2, reads ETGVTQSPTHLIKTRGQQVTLRCSSQSGHNTVSWYQQALGQGPQFIFQYYREEENGRGNFPPRFSGLQFPNYSSELNVNALELDDSALYLCASSEVGVEIHGYTFGSGTRLTVV.

This chain links TRBV7-8 with TRBJ2-1; no clear D gene. This CDR3 is 17 amino acids long. V was shortened by 5 bases and J by 0 bases, with 17 bases between the two germline ends. The germline CDR1 and CDR2 sequences are SGHVS and FQNEAQ. In DNA form, the CDR3 reads TGTGCCAGCAGCGCCCAACCACAGATAAGCTCCTACAATGAGCAGTTCTTC. This codes for CASSAQPQISSYNEQFF.

The chain recombines TRBV5-5 with TRBJ2-7; no reliable D call. Germline-derived CDR1 and CDR2 are SGHKS and YYEKEE (reference sequence). V gave up 2 bases and J gave up 5 bases, with 8 bases separating them. CDR3 length equals 12 residues. The CDR3, as DNA: TGTGCCAGCAGCTTCAATCGGGACGAGCAGTACTTC. Translation gives CASSFNRDEQYF.

The chain links TRBV5-1 to TRBJ2-6; 9 bases match TRBD1. The CDR3 loop spans 22 amino acids. CDR1 SGHRS and CDR2 YFSETQ come from the germline V gene. V gave up 5 bases and J gave up 2 bases; unmatched junction bases: 23. The CDR3 here is CASRLPPLRDRELLAGANVLTF. The CDR3 DNA reads as TGCGCCAGCAGACTACCACCGCTTCGGGACAGGGAATTATTAGCTGGGGCCAACGTCCTGACTTTC.

The chain links TRBV6-5 to TRBJ2-1, with TRBD2 as a possible D gene (6 bases). This CDR3 spans 16 amino acids. With 2 bases removed from V and 6 bases from J, the gap between germline ends came to 17 bases. Germline V gene data show CDR1 as MNHEY and CDR2 as SVGAGI. The CDR3 coding sequence is TGTGCCAGCAGTTACACCCTAGCGACTAGGGCCAATGAGCAGTTCTTC. Translated, it gives CASSYTLATRANEQFF.

This chain joins TRBV7-2 and TRBJ2-7; D unresolved. Trimming pared 0 bases from V and 3 bases from J, leaving 9 bases between. CDR3 length equals 14 residues. Germline values: CDR1 SGHTA, CDR2 FQGNSA. Written as DNA, the CDR3 is TGTGCCAGCAGCTTAGCGCCTACAGTCTACGAGCAGTACTTC. Residues: CASSLAPTVYEQYF.

This clone was counted once. J is TRBJ1-4 and V is TRBV9, with 10 bases matching TRBD1. This CDR3 contains 17 residues. Germline V gene sequence: CDR1 SGDLS, CDR2 YYNGEE. The ends lost 2 bases at V and 1 base at J; junction bases unmatched: 5. The CDR3: CASSVRDRGLTNEKLFF. In DNA, the CDR3 is TGTGCCAGCAGCGTCCGGGACAGGGGCTTAACTAATGAAAAACTGTTTTTT.

This clone has only one observation. The chain employs TRBV6-5 and TRBJ2-1; TRBD2 agrees at 10 bases. The CDR3 consists of 15 residues. Germline loops: CDR1 MNHEY, CDR2 SVGAGI. The V and J ends lost 5 bases and 7 bases, in that order; junction bases with no gene match: 8. CDR3 in DNA: TGTGCCAGCAGTACCCTAGCGGGAGAACGGAATGAGCAGTTCTTC. It codes for CASSTLAGERNEQFF.

The table lists this clone with a count of one. V and J are TRBV6-6 and TRBJ2-1, with 8 bases identical to TRBD2. This CDR3 is 16 amino acids long. The V gene's germline CDR1 is MNHNY and CDR2 SVGAGI (reference sequence). V trimming: 0 bases; J trimming: 0 bases; junction bases outside the gene matches: 1. As DNA, the CDR3 is TGTGCCAGCAGTTACTCGGGGACTAGCTCCTACAATGAGCAGTTCTTC. It is translated as CASSYSGTSSYNEQFF.

J is TRBJ2-4 and V is TRBV9; D possibly corresponds to TRBD1 (5 bases). V shed 0 bases and J shed 2 bases, with 15 bases lying between them. This CDR3 has 17 amino acids. Germline V gene lookup returns CDR1 SGDLS and CDR2 YYNGEE. The CDR3 loop reads CASSVGAQGGTKNIQYF. CDR3 sequence (DNA): TGTGCCAGCAGCGTAGGGGCTCAGGGCGGCACCAAAAACATTCAGTACTTC.

This clone was counted many times. The chain has TRBV4-3 and TRBJ2-4; weak D call: TRBD1 (6 bases). Trimming shortened V by 0 bases and J by 8 bases, and 14 bases separated the two germline ends. The CDR3 is 15 amino acids. Germline V CDR1 and CDR2: LGHNA, YSLEER. CDR3 sequence reads: CASSQELQGRDIQYF. The CDR3 DNA reads TGCGCCAGCAGCCAAGAGCTACAGGGACGGGACATTCAGTACTTC.